A single sample gave rise to the 3 T cell receptor beta chains below, sequenced in a study of glioma-infiltrating T cells. The iRepertoire nested amplicon-rescue multiplex PCR amplified TCR alpha and beta CDR3s from RNA. One entry per CDR3 protein, called by TCRdb with MiXCR from the multiplex PCR reads. The sample consists of around 180,000 distinct CDR3 sequences, 43% of them appearing once. Material for sequencing was glioma tissue, nonneoplastic brain tissue, or PBMCs (not recorded which). The receptor source for this set is a human donor with low-grade glioma or glioblastoma, undergoing nonglioma brain surgery, or in good health (not recorded which).

There are many counts of this clonotype. The chain is built from TRBV27 and TRBJ2-3, with 12 nucleotides matching TRBD2. V lost 8 bases and J lost 3; bases outside the gene matches: 6. This CDR3 has 15 residues. Per germline, CDR1 MNHEY and CDR2 SMNVEV (reference sequence). The CDR3 bases are TGTGCCAGCTACGGACTAGCGGGATTGACAGATACGCAGTATTTT. Its translation: CASYGLAGLTDTQYF.

There are many counts of this clonotype. The chain uses TRBV20-1 and TRBJ2-7; 12 nucleotides match TRBD2. Germline assignment: CDR1 DFQATT and CDR2 SNEGSKA (reference sequence). CDR3 size: 17 residues. J was trimmed by 3 bases and V by 5 bases; bases with no gene match: 14. CDR3 sequence: CSADKIPGLAGGYEQYF. The CDR3, as DNA: TGCAGTGCTGACAAGATACCGGGACTAGCGGGCGGCTACGAGCAGTACTTC.

A remark on this clonotype: A clone one base away is much larger, so this may be a read error. CDR3 sequence (DNA): TGTGCCAGCAGTGAAGCACCCCCTTGCTACACCTTC. It specifies CASSEAPPCYTF. The gene calls are TRBV2 and TRBJ1-2; D unclear. The CDR3 contains 12 residues. CDR1 and CDR2 from the germline V gene are SNHLY and FYNNEI. V was shortened by 0 bases and J by 9 bases, with 8 bases between the two germline ends.